The 14 T cell receptor beta chains below come from one sample, sequenced in a study of T cell responses to AZD1222 COVID-19 vaccine. Clones were read by immunoSEQ multiplex PCR, and TCRdb kept only the in-frame ones, dropping some. The table has 170,000 or so clones, about nine tenths seen once; the top ten hold about 1.6%. Sequences were derived from peripheral blood, sampled on day 0 of AZD1222 vaccination. The receptors were sampled from an adult in good health.

The V call is TRBV7-2, the J call TRBJ1-1; weak D call: TRBD1 (6 bases). Germline V gene data show CDR1 as SGHTA and CDR2 as FQGNSA. Trimming took off 3 bases at V and 7 bases at J, with 15 bases between the two ends. The CDR3 is 14 residues long. In nucleotides, the CDR3 is TGTGCCAGCAGCTTTCAATGGGGGGCAGATGAAGCTTTCTTT. It yields the protein CASSFQWGADEAFF.

The rearrangement uses TRBV24-1 and TRBJ1-2; D unresolved. V was pared by 3 bases and J by 2 bases, with 9 bases between. The V gene's germline CDR1 is KGHDR and CDR2 SFDVKD. CDR3 length equals 14 residues. The CDR3 is CATSDPDRNYGYTF. In DNA form, the CDR3 reads TGTGCCACCAGTGATCCGGACCGGAACTATGGCTACACCTTC.

In this sample, this clone turned up once. V gene TRBV5-6 combines with J gene TRBJ1-6; D is undetermined. CDR3 length: 14 amino acids. Trimming took 2 bases from V and 8 from J, leaving 11 bases between them. Germline V gene sequence: CDR1 SGHDT, CDR2 YYEEEE. The CDR3 nucleotides are TGTGCCAGCAGCTTATTTCCGTTGGATTCACCCCTCCACTTT. Translated, it gives CASSLFPLDSPLHF. Full variable domain (rest looked up from reference TRBV5-6 and TRBJ1-6): DAGVTQSPTHLIKTRGQQVTLRCSPKSGHDTVSWYQQALGQGPQFIFQYYEEEERQRGNFPDRFSGHQFPNYSSELNVNALLLGDSALYLCASSLFPLDSPLHFGNGTRLTVT.

The CDR3 is CASTSLHNEQFF. The DNA for the CDR3 is TGTGCCAGCACCAGCTTGCACAATGAGCAGTTCTTC. The rearrangement joins TRBV27 to TRBJ2-1; no reliable D call. Germline CDR1 and CDR2: MNHEY and SMNVEV (reference sequence). This CDR3 is built from 12 residues. Trimming pared 7 bases from V and 5 bases from J, leaving 9 bases between.

V gene TRBV7-2 combines with J gene TRBJ1-2; D might be TRBD1 (6 bases). The CDR3 spans 16 residues. Germline V gives CDR1 SGHTA, CDR2 FQGNSA. Trimming removed 5 bases from V and 2 bases from J, with 18 bases in between. CDR3 protein: CASSRSPTGPNYGYTF. The CDR3 DNA reads as TGTGCCAGCAGCCGCTCCCCTACAGGGCCAAACTATGGCTACACCTTC.

The rearrangement uses TRBV6-6 and TRBJ1-1; D uncertain. CDR3 size: 14 residues. Germline V gene lookup returns CDR1 MNHNY and CDR2 SVGAGI (reference sequence). Deletions cut 5 bases from V and 2 bases from J, with 12 bases between. As DNA, the CDR3 is TGTGCCAGCAGTCCCCGCCAGTTAAACACTGAAGCTTTCTTT. Translating it yields CASSPRQLNTEAFF.

In this sample, this clone turned up once. The chain links TRBV20-1 to TRBJ1-6; D is unresolved. The germline V and J ends were trimmed by 3 bases and 6 bases, with 3 bases remaining between them. The CDR3 consists of 11 residues. Germline assignment: CDR1 DFQATT and CDR2 SNEGSKA (reference sequence). The CDR3 DNA follows: TGCAGTGCTAGCATTAATTCACCCCTCCACTTT. This sequence encodes CSASINSPLHF.

This chain connects TRBV6-2 or TRBV6-3 to TRBJ2-5; D unclear. Germline CDR1 and CDR2: MNHEY and SVGEGT. The CDR3 runs 13 residues. V lost 0 bases to trimming and J lost 3 bases, with 5 bases between them. CDR3 region: CASSYSPEETQYF. The DNA for the CDR3 is TGTGCCAGCAGTTACTCACCAGAAGAGACCCAGTACTTC.

Of note for this clone: In this CDR3 the conserved last residue, phenylalanine or tryptophan, is missing, so a read error is likely. The DNA is omitted, as the CDR3 cannot be located on it reliably, and the CDR3 follows TCRdb's listing. The chain combines TRBV18 with TRBJ1-2; TRBD1 is the table's D call and was not checked against the DNA. The CDR3 region is 16 residues in length, termini included. Germline CDR1 reads KGHSH; CDR2 reads LQKENI. The CDR3 spells CASSRQEAYGYTFGPL.

DNA for the CDR3: TGTGCCAGCAGTGGCCGGACCCTTGGTTTCTTT. Amino acids: CASSGRTLGFF. This chain joins TRBV28 and TRBJ1-1, with no clear D. CDR1 is MDHEN and CDR2 is SYDVKM in the germline V gene. The CDR3 is made up of 11 amino acids. The V gene lost 5 bases and the J gene lost 13 bases, with 14 bases spanning the gap.

This clone has only one observation. This chain joins TRBV28 and TRBJ2-7; TRBD1 or TRBD2 may be the D gene (5 bases each). Deletions cut 4 bases from V and 3 bases from J, with 28 bases between. CDR1 and CDR2 (germline): MDHEN, SYDVKM. The CDR3 totals 19 residues. The CDR3 is CASSSSHPGTAAGYYEQYF. The CDR3 region has the DNA TGTGCCAGCAGTTCCTCTCACCCCGGGACCGCTGCGGGCTACTACGAGCAGTACTTC.

This chain links TRBV10-2 with TRBJ2-3, with D possibly being TRBD1 (6 bases). The germline V gene encodes CDR1 WSHSY and CDR2 SAAADI. V was trimmed by 0 bases and J by 4 bases, leaving 11 bases between them. This CDR3 spans 15 amino acids. The CDR3 loop reads CASSESTPGADTQYF. CDR3 DNA: TGCGCCAGCAGTGAGTCCACCCCAGGGGCAGATACGCAGTATTTT.

The rearrangement joins TRBV5-6 to TRBJ1-2; no definite D call. V dropped 0 bases and J dropped 4 bases, with 4 bases sitting between them. This CDR3 comprises 12 residues. The germline V gene encodes CDR1 SGHDT and CDR2 YYEEEE. The CDR3 coding sequence is TGTGCCAGCAGCTTGGCCAGCTATGGCTACACCTTC. Translated: CASSLASYGYTF.

The genes are TRBV19 and TRBJ2-7; D perhaps matches TRBD2 (5 bases). In germline, CDR1 is LNHDA, CDR2 SQIVND (reference sequence). The V end was cut by 6 bases, the J end by 3 bases, with 9 bases between. The CDR3 spans 12 residues. CDR3 coding DNA: TGTGCCAGTAGCGAAGGAGGCTACGAGCAGTACTTC. Translating it yields CASSEGGYEQYF.